A single sample is the source of the 13 T cell receptor beta chains below, sequenced in a study of T cell repertoires in cytomegalovirus infection. One entry per CDR3 protein results from TCRdb running MiXCR on the reads. Of around 530,000 distinct CDR3 sequences listed, approximately 15% were seen once; the top ten hold 24%. Material for sequencing was CD8+ T cells from PBMCs. The receptors come from a human donor in good health (CMV status not recorded). Some clones in this sample may be carry-over from other donors' samples.

The rearrangement joins TRBV7-9 to TRBJ2-5; tentatively, D is TRBD1 or TRBD2 (5 bases each). The V gene's germline CDR1 is SEHNR and CDR2 FQNEAQ (reference sequence). The CDR3 sequence is 15 residues long. V was trimmed by 3 bases and J by 2 bases, leaving 13 bases between them. The CDR3 is CASSLGDQRQETQYF. CDR3 bases: TGTGCCAGCAGCTTGGGGGACCAGAGACAAGAGACCCAGTACTTC. The full variable domain, in which reference TRBV7-9 and TRBJ2-5 provide the parts outside the CDR3, is DTGVSQNPRHKITKRGQNVTFRCDPISEHNRLYWYRQTLGQGPEFLTYFQNEAQLEKSRLLSDRFSAERPKGSFSTLEIQRTEQGDSAMYLCASSLGDQRQETQYFGPGTRLLVL.

The table lists this clonotype with many counts. The chain carries TRBV7-9 and TRBJ2-2; a weak D match, TRBD2 (5 bases). There are 15 residues in the CDR3. From germline, CDR1 is SEHNR and CDR2 FQNEAQ (reference sequence). V lost 2 bases and J 4 bases, leaving 11 bases between the germline ends. Here the CDR3 DNA reads TGTGCCAGCAGCTTAAATAGCGTAGGCACCGGGGAGCTGTTTTTT. Amino acid sequence: CASSLNSVGTGELFF.

This clonotype was seen at least ten times. The rearrangement uses TRBV7-2 and TRBJ2-1, with 11 bases aligning to TRBD2. V gave up 5 bases and J gave up 10 bases; unmatched junction bases: 7. CDR1 is SGHTA and CDR2 is FQGNSA in the germline V gene. The CDR3 is 14 amino acids. The CDR3 spells CASSPWTSGSEQFF. The CDR3 DNA follows: TGTGCCAGCAGCCCTTGGACTAGCGGGTCCGAGCAGTTCTTC.

This clonotype was recorded many times. CDR3 DNA sequence: TGTGCCAGCAGCCTATTGACTAGCGGGAGGGCCACTGAGCAGTTCTTC. Protein: CASSLLTSGRATEQFF. The V and J genes are TRBV7-3 and TRBJ2-1; 14 bases are shared with TRBD2. The CDR3 runs to 16 residues. CDR1 and CDR2 (germline): SGHTA, FQGTGA. V shed 5 bases and J 9 bases; nucleotides not matched to a gene: 9.

In this sample, this clonotype turned up many times. The chain employs TRBV6-1 and TRBJ2-1, with 13 nucleotides matching TRBD2. Germline-derived CDR1 and CDR2 are MNHNS and SASEGT. V gave up 7 bases and J gave up 9 bases; unmatched junction bases: 12. CDR3 length equals 16 residues. CDR3: CASTGTSGTSFAEQFF. DNA of the CDR3: TGTGCCAGCACCGGGACTAGCGGGACTTCCTTCGCTGAGCAGTTCTTC.

The chain recombines TRBV5-4 with TRBJ1-1; perhaps TRBD1 as D (5 bases). Germline V lookup: CDR1 SGHNT, CDR2 YYREEE (reference sequence). The CDR3 totals 16 residues. The germline V and J ends were trimmed by 5 bases and 3 bases, with 20 bases remaining between them. This chain's CDR3 is CASSRGYRKTDTEAFF. The CDR3 DNA is TGTGCCAGCAGTCGCGGTTACAGGAAAACGGACACTGAAGCTTTCTTT.

A note on this clonotype: This sequence may be a read error, since a much larger clone differs from it by one base. J is TRBJ2-1 and V is TRBV27, with a possible D match to TRBD1 (6 bases). The CDR3 has 16 amino acids. V lost 5 bases, J lost 7 bases, and 21 bases lay in between. From germline, CDR1 is MNHEY and CDR2 SMNVEV (reference sequence). CDR3 region: CASSPRRGGPTNEQFF. DNA of the CDR3: TGTGCCAGCAGTCCAAGGCGAGGGGGTCCCACGAATGAGCAGTTCTTC.

The sample holds many counts of this clonotype. CDR3 coding DNA: TGTGCCAGCAGCCGGACAGATTACAATGAGCAGTTCTTC. Amino acids: CASSRTDYNEQFF. The gene calls are TRBV7-6 and TRBJ2-1; the D gene is possibly TRBD1 (6 bases). V lost 5 bases and J lost 4, with 9 bases in between. The germline CDR1 and CDR2 sequences are SGHVS and FNYEAQ. This CDR3 contains 13 residues.

J is TRBJ2-2 and V is TRBV20-1; D perhaps matches TRBD2 (6 bases). The V end lost 5 bases, the J end lost 0 bases, and 13 bases lay between the germline ends. The CDR3 totals 15 residues. Germline V gene sequence: CDR1 DFQATT, CDR2 SNEGSKA (reference sequence). CDR3: CSAFTGSPNTGELFF. The CDR3 DNA follows: TGCAGTGCTTTCACCGGGAGCCCGAACACCGGGGAGCTGTTTTTT.

This clonotype was found many times. The chain has TRBV6-2 or TRBV6-3 and TRBJ2-1; 10 nucleotides line up with TRBD2. The CDR3 is 15 residues long. The J segment lost 7 bases and the V segment lost 5 bases, leaving 8 bases of the junction unmatched. Germline-derived CDR1 and CDR2 are MNHEY and SVGEGT. In DNA, the CDR3 is TGTGCCAGCAGTCTAGCGGGAGAAGGGGGGAATGAGCAGTTCTTC. This codes for CASSLAGEGGNEQFF.

This clonotype appeared many times. The rearrangement uses TRBV7-3 and TRBJ2-4; 10 bases match TRBD1. Trimming removed 2 bases from V and 2 bases from J; junction bases left unmatched: 3. The CDR3 extends over 16 amino acids. The germline gives CDR1 SGHTA, CDR2 FQGTGA. CDR3 amino acids: CASSLRDRGTKNIQYF. The CDR3 nucleotides are TGTGCCAGCAGCTTACGGGACAGGGGAACCAAAAACATTCAGTACTTC.

This clonotype came up a few times. V is TRBV25-1 and J is TRBJ2-5; the D gene could be TRBD1 or TRBD2 (5 bases each). This CDR3 is 13 amino acids long. V gave up 8 bases and J gave up 5 bases, with 15 bases separating them. From germline, CDR1 is MGHDK and CDR2 SYGVNS. The CDR3 region has the DNA TGTGCCAGCTCAGACGAGGGGCGGGAGACCCAGTACTTC. Amino acid sequence: CASSDEGRETQYF. Full variable domain (remainder filled in from reference TRBV25-1 and TRBJ2-5): EADIYQTPRYLVIGTGKKITLECSQTMGHDKMYWYQQDPGMELHLIHYSYGVNSTEKGDLSSESTVSRIRTEHFPLTLESARPSHTSQYLCASSDEGRETQYFGPGTRLLVL.

This clonotype was picked up a small number of times. The rearrangement links TRBV2 to TRBJ2-7; D is unresolved. This CDR3 has 12 residues. In germline, CDR1 is SNHLY, CDR2 FYNNEI. Deletions cut 7 bases from V and 2 bases from J, with 9 bases between. The CDR3 loop is CASTGRAYEQYF. The CDR3 DNA is TGTGCCAGCACCGGACGGGCCTACGAGCAGTACTTC.